This record covers a single T cell receptor beta chain. There is no known antigen for this receptor. No base-level quality is on record; no much larger clone is a single base apart. Synovial fluid samples were paired with blood samples taken from the same ankylosing spondylitis patients. This sample was taken from a study of CD8 T cells in ankylosing spondylitis (dated 2017 in TCRdb). About the study as a whole: To find TCR variants linked to disease, the study profiled T cell receptor beta repertoires in ankylosing spondylitis patients and healthy donors. The whole study cohort included 90 to 120 healthy donors and 20 to 25 ankylosing spondylitis patients. Peripheral blood was sampled, and synovial fluid was also collected from ankylosing spondylitis patients. Broad study findings and their caveats: The disease-linked clones had a CD8+ phenotype and were found at relatively low frequencies in peripheral blood. Significant enrichment of the disease-linked clones was reported in matched synovial fluid samples from ankylosing spondylitis patients. Some TCR beta motif variants had previously been reported in synovial fluid and blood of reactive arthritis patients, which suggested common disease-initiation mechanisms. A TCR beta motif of several highly homologous amino acid variants appeared characteristic of blood from ankylosing spondylitis patients.

The CDR3 runs 18 amino acids, cysteine and phenylalanine included. The only DNA kept is the CDR3, 54 bases in frame from the first base. Cut back by 3 bases and 3 bases, the V and J ends lie 21 bases apart. CDR1 LGHNA and CDR2 YNFKEQ were looked up in the germline V gene. The sequencing machine was an Illumina HiSeq 2500. TCR beta libraries were prepared by quantitative 5'-RACE with molecular barcodes. Regarding the original processing steps: To identify disease-linked TCR variants, a new computational method was used, one built on a probabilistic model of VDJ rearrangement. TCRdb took the public reads, trimmed them with fastp at Q25, ran MiXCR for clone calling and kept in-frame beta chains. Entries that share a CDR3 protein sequence are merged under the most common genes and DNA. TCRdb's processing, not the study's, gives the V and J calls here. For this sample there are about 160,000 distinct CDR3 sequences; around 42% appear just once. The top ten clones comprise nearly 15% of the sample.

The material sequenced was synovial fluid, either unsorted or a sorted T cell fraction (not recorded which). The sequence is built from TRBV4-2 and TRBJ2-1; the D gene is perhaps TRBD2, from 5 matching bases. The sequence derives from a male donor with ankylosing spondylitis. The DNA sequence is as follows: TGTGCCAGCAGCCATCGGGTTGAAGAACTAGAGGACTACAATGAGCAGTTCTTC. This translates into CASSHRVEELEDYNEQFF.